The 12 T cell receptor beta chains presented below share a single source sample, sequenced in a study of identical twins. TCRdb called the 5' RACE reads again in MiXCR, with one record for every CDR3 protein. Of hundreds of thousands of distinct CDR3 sequences listed, 5.5% to 6.5% are singletons. Material: naive T cells sorted from blood. The source of these receptors is a man between 18 and 29 years old in good health.

This chain links TRBV7-2 with TRBJ2-3, with 9 bases lining up with TRBD2. CDR1 is SGHTA and CDR2 is FQGNSA in the germline V gene. CDR3 size: 21 residues. Trimming cost V 0 bases and J 0 bases; bases outside gene matches: 16. CDR3 in amino acids: CASSLAGGVLAGALSTDTQYF. CDR3 coding DNA: TGTGCCAGCAGCTTAGCGGGCGGAGTATTAGCGGGAGCGCTAAGCACAGATACGCAGTATTTT.

This clonotype was detected only a few times. The V and J genes are TRBV7-2 and TRBJ1-5; TRBD1 might be the D (5 bases). Trimming took 5 bases from V and 0 from J, leaving 14 bases between them. Germline values: CDR1 SGHTA, CDR2 FQGNSA. This CDR3 has 16 residues. CDR3 DNA sequence: TGTGCCAGCAGCGTAGGGGCGGCGAATAGCAATCAGCCCCAGCATTTT. The encoded protein is CASSVGAANSNQPQHF.

This clonotype was counted many times. The chain links TRBV7-9 to TRBJ1-2; D is undetermined. CDR1 is SEHNR, CDR2 FQNEAQ, per germline (reference sequence). Trimming stripped 2 bases from V and 0 bases from J, with 4 bases between. CDR3 length: 13 residues. The CDR3 nucleotides are TGTGCCAGCAGCTTAAAACCTAACTATGGCTACACCTTC. It codes for CASSLKPNYGYTF. The full variable domain, in which reference TRBV7-9 and TRBJ1-2 provide the parts outside the CDR3, is DTGVSQNPRHKITKRGQNVTFRCDPISEHNRLYWYRQTLGQGPEFLTYFQNEAQLEKSRLLSDRFSAERPKGSFSTLEIQRTEQGDSAMYLCASSLKPNYGYTFGSGTRLTVV.

This clonotype was observed a few times. V is TRBV7-2 and J is TRBJ2-1, with TRBD2 matching 7 bases. The CDR3 is made up of 17 amino acids. The V gene's germline CDR1 is SGHTA and CDR2 FQGNSA. Germline trimming cut 1 base from V and 7 bases from J; bases unmatched to any gene: 13. CDR3 DNA: TGTGCCAGCAGCTTAGTGGGGACTACCATCCTACTAAATGAGCAGTTCTTC. Its translation is CASSLVGTTILLNEQFF.

This clonotype was counted many times. The chain combines TRBV29-1 with TRBJ2-2; 9 bases fit TRBD2. Germline-derived CDR1 and CDR2 are SQVTM and ANQGSEA. The V and J ends lost 3 bases and 6 bases, in that order; junction bases with no gene match: 14. The CDR3 extends over 17 amino acids. The CDR3 loop is CSVDGGTGGRAAGELFF. The CDR3 nucleotides are TGCAGCGTTGATGGTGGAACCGGCGGGAGGGCTGCCGGGGAGCTGTTTTTT.

The V and J genes are TRBV24-1 and TRBJ2-1; a weak D match, TRBD1 (6 bases). The CDR3 runs to 14 residues. CDR1 is KGHDR, CDR2 SFDVKD, per germline. Trimming left V 5 bases short and J 4 bases short, with 11 bases between. The chain's CDR3 is CATSGTARYNEQFF. CDR3 in DNA: TGTGCCACCAGTGGGACAGCCCGGTACAATGAGCAGTTCTTC.

This clonotype turned up a few times. The chain uses TRBV7-9 and TRBJ2-1; D possibly corresponds to TRBD2 (6 bases). Trimming removed 1 base from V and 9 bases from J, with 16 bases in between. The CDR3 is 15 residues long. Germline V gives CDR1 SEHNR, CDR2 FQNEAQ (reference sequence). The CDR3 loop is CASSLVPGTVREQFF. The CDR3 DNA reads as TGTGCCAGCAGCTTAGTACCCGGGACTGTGCGTGAGCAGTTCTTC.

This chain links TRBV4-3 with TRBJ2-2; no definite D call. V lost 0 bases, J lost 1 base, and 9 bases lay in between. There are 16 residues in the CDR3. Germline V gene lookup returns CDR1 LGHNA and CDR2 YSLEER. The DNA of the CDR3 is TGCGCCAGCAGCCAAGATCGGTCGCGGAACACCGGGGAGCTGTTTTTT. Amino acid sequence: CASSQDRSRNTGELFF.

This clonotype has only a few counts. The V and J genes are TRBV4-1 and TRBJ2-2; D unclear. Per the germline V gene, CDR1 is MGHRA and CDR2 is YSYEKL. V shed 1 base and J shed 2 bases, with 14 bases lying between them. The CDR3 length is 17 residues. CDR3 loop: CASSQGGQTRNTGELFF. CDR3 bases: TGCGCCAGCAGCCAAGGTGGCCAGACTCGTAACACCGGGGAGCTGTTTTTT.

This clonotype was picked up many times. CDR3 in DNA: TGCGCCAGCGGCGTTAGCTCCTACAATGAGCAGTTCTTC. It codes for CASGVSSYNEQFF. The J gene is TRBJ2-1, the V gene TRBV5-1, with D unclear. V was cut by 7 bases and J by 0 bases, with 8 bases left in between. This CDR3 spans 13 amino acids. In germline, CDR1 is SGHRS, CDR2 YFSETQ.

The gene calls are TRBV12-3 or TRBV12-4 and TRBJ1-6; D remains ambiguous. Trimming took 2 bases from V and 5 from J, leaving 13 bases between them. This CDR3 is built from 16 residues. CDR3 sequence reads: CASSLKIWGNNSPLHF. The CDR3, as DNA: TGTGCCAGCAGTTTAAAGATTTGGGGTAATAATTCACCCCTCCACTTT.

This clonotype has at least ten counts. The V call is TRBV20-1, the J call TRBJ2-3; weak D call: TRBD2 (6 bases). The CDR3 is 12 residues long. V was cut by 3 bases and J by 4 bases, with 8 bases left in between. CDR1 and CDR2 from the germline V gene are DFQATT and SNEGSKA (reference sequence). The CDR3 DNA sequence: TGCAGTGCTAGCGGGAGTGCAGATACGCAGTATTTT. Its protein is CSASGSADTQYF.